Each of the 16 T cell receptor beta chains below was sequenced from the same sample in a study of cytotoxic CD8 clonotypes in ibrutinib-treated CLL. Sequenced by immunoSEQ multiplex PCR; TCRdb stores in-frame clones only, minus some. The sample includes under 200,000 clones, under 85% of them seen just once. Sequenced here: PBMCs, sampled after 24 months of ibrutinib treatment. These TCRs come from a human donor with chronic lymphocytic leukemia.

V and J are TRBV28 and TRBJ2-7; 13 nucleotides agree with TRBD2. The CDR3 contains 15 residues. Trimming removed 8 bases from V and 3 bases from J; junction bases left unmatched: 7. In germline, CDR1 is MDHEN, CDR2 SYDVKM. The CDR3 DNA is TGTGCCAGCCGACAACTAGCGGGAGGGCACTACGAGCAGTACTTC. Amino acids: CASRQLAGGHYEQYF. Based on the CDR3 plus reference TRBV28 and TRBJ2-7, the full variable domain is DVKVTQSSRYLVKRTGEKVFLECVQDMDHENMFWYRQDPGLGLRLIYFSYDVKMKEKGDIPEGYSVSREKKERFSLILESASTNQTSMYLCASRQLAGGHYEQYFGPGTRLTVT.

In DNA, the CDR3 is TGTGCCAGCAGCAAACCCCCGGGTGGGCGGGCAGACATGAACACTGAAGCTTTCTTT. Its translation: CASSKPPGGRADMNTEAFF. The chain recombines TRBV21-1 with TRBJ1-1. TRBV21-1 is noted as a pseudogene. The CDR3 covers 19 residues.

This clone was seen a handful of times. The chain recombines TRBV18 with TRBJ2-7, with a tentative D call TRBD1 (6 bases). V lost 3 bases and J lost 4, with 19 bases in between. The CDR3 spans 16 residues. Per germline, CDR1 KGHSH and CDR2 LQKENI. The CDR3 nucleotides read TGTGCCAGCTCACCTCTACCACAGGGTCAAGGGTACGAGCAGTACTTC. Protein: CASSPLPQGQGYEQYF.

This clone came up once. The chain recombines TRBV20-1 with TRBJ1-4, with D possibly TRBD1 on 5 matching bases. Per the germline V gene, CDR1 is DFQATT and CDR2 is SNEGSKA (reference sequence). The CDR3 loop spans 11 amino acids. The ends were cut back, 6 bases at V and 8 bases at J, with 10 bases in the middle. DNA for the CDR3: TGCAGTGCGGGATGGGGGGAAAAACTGTTTTTT. Protein sequence: CSAGWGEKLFF.

The chain joins TRBV27 to TRBJ1-4; 8 bases are a match to TRBD1. CDR1 and CDR2 from the germline V gene are MNHEY and SMNVEV (reference sequence). With 5 bases clipped from V and 10 bases from J, the junction kept 18 bases outside the gene matches. The CDR3 has 17 residues. The CDR3 is CASSRTHRQGIGGKLFF. Here the CDR3 DNA reads TGTGCCAGCAGTCGAACCCACCGACAGGGGATAGGAGGAAAACTGTTTTTT.

This clone is a singleton in its sample. The chain links TRBV21-1 to TRBJ1-5; TRBD1 is taken as the D call from the table, unchecked against the DNA. TRBV21-1 is a recognized pseudogene. The CDR3 contains 18 residues. The CDR3 DNA reads as TGTGCCAGCAGCAAAGAAGGGGGGGACAGGGGGCGAAGTCAGCCCCAGCATTTT. This encodes CASSKEGGDRGRSQPQHF.

CDR3 DNA: TGTGCCAGCAGCGTCCGGGGGAGATTTGGTCAGAGCGGAGGAAACACCATATATTTT. Protein product: CASSVRGRFGQSGGNTIYF. The chain links TRBV9 to TRBJ1-3, with D tentatively TRBD1 (5 bases). Trimming stripped 2 bases from V and 4 bases from J, with 25 bases between. CDR3 length: 19 amino acids. Germline V gene lookup returns CDR1 SGDLS and CDR2 YYNGEE.

This clone was picked up a small number of times. CDR3 residues: CASTGEARGFYNEQFF. The CDR3 DNA reads TGTGCCAGCACGGGGGAAGCGAGAGGGTTCTACAATGAGCAGTTCTTC. This chain uses TRBV27 with TRBJ2-1; a possible D gene is TRBD2 (6 bases). The CDR3 is made up of 16 amino acids. Germline CDR1 and CDR2: MNHEY and SMNVEV (reference sequence). Trimming left V 7 bases short and J 3 bases short, with 19 bases between.

The gene calls are TRBV19 and TRBJ1-1; the D gene is possibly TRBD1 (5 bases). The CDR3 is made up of 16 amino acids. Germline V gene lookup returns CDR1 LNHDA and CDR2 SQIVND (reference sequence). V dropped 6 bases and J dropped 2 bases, with 19 bases sitting between them. The CDR3 loop reads CASRRQTGALNTEAFF. The CDR3 coding sequence is TGTGCCAGTAGGAGACAGACCGGGGCCCTAAACACTGAAGCTTTCTTT.

The chain employs TRBV15 and TRBJ1-1, with 7 bases fitting TRBD1. Germline V CDR1 and CDR2: LNHNV, YYDKDF (reference sequence). The ends lost 5 bases at V and 10 bases at J; junction bases unmatched: 16. This CDR3 spans 15 amino acids. In DNA, the CDR3 is TGTGCCACCAGCTCCCGGACAGGAGGGCTAATGACAGCTTTCTTT. Translating it yields CATSSRTGGLMTAFF.

J is TRBJ1-1 and V is TRBV7-8; 8 nucleotides line up with TRBD1. CDR3 length: 14 amino acids. The ends lost 4 bases at V and 1 base at J; junction bases unmatched: 2. CDR1 SGHVS and CDR2 FQNEAQ come from the germline V gene. As DNA, the CDR3 is TGTGCCAGCAGCTCAGGACAGGGGAACACTGAAGCTTTCTTT. As protein: CASSSGQGNTEAFF.

The chain carries TRBV7-9 and TRBJ1-2, with TRBD1 matching 7 bases. Germline CDR1 is SEHNR and CDR2 is FQNEAQ (reference sequence). V shed 4 bases, J shed 0 bases, and the junction held 11 bases outside the gene matches. CDR3 length equals 17 residues. The CDR3 DNA follows: TGTGCCAGCAGCTCATACGGGACAGTCCGAGCTAACTATGGCTACACCTTC. Protein: CASSSYGTVRANYGYTF.

J is TRBJ2-7 and V is TRBV7-3; the D gene is possibly TRBD2 (5 bases). Trimming pared 3 bases from V and 6 bases from J, leaving 12 bases between. The V gene's germline CDR1 is SGHTA and CDR2 FQGTGA. CDR3 length: 13 amino acids. CDR3 bases: TGTGCCAGCAGCTTTACTAGGACCGGCGAGCAGTACTTC. Protein product: CASSFTRTGEQYF.

The CDR3 here is CAISEGQVNYGYTF. The CDR3 DNA reads TGTGCCATCAGTGAGGGACAGGTAAACTATGGCTACACCTTC. The chain employs TRBV10-3 and TRBJ1-2, with 7 nucleotides matching TRBD1. Looked up from germline, CDR1 is ENHRY and CDR2 is SYGVKD. This CDR3 contains 14 residues. V lost 2 bases to trimming and J lost 2 bases; unmatched junction nucleotides: 2.

V gene TRBV18 combines with J gene TRBJ1-1, with TRBD1 matching 12 bases. V gave up 3 bases and J gave up 0 bases; unmatched junction bases: 8. CDR1 KGHSH and CDR2 LQKENI come from the germline V gene. There are 18 residues in the CDR3. The CDR3 bases are TGTGCCAGCTCACCTCAAGGGACAGGGGGCGTCGTGAACACTGAAGCTTTCTTT. It is translated as CASSPQGTGGVVNTEAFF. The whole variable domain, remainder taken from reference TRBV18 and TRBJ1-1, is NAGVMQNPRHLVRRRGQEARLRCSPMKGHSHVYWYRQLPEEGLKFMVYLQKENIIDESGMPKERFSAEFPKEGPSILRIQQVVRGDSAAYFCASSPQGTGGVVNTEAFFGQGTRLTVV.

This chain joins TRBV7-9 and TRBJ2-1; 7 nucleotides align to TRBD2. V was pared by 5 bases and J by 4 bases, with 11 bases of the junction left unmatched. CDR1 is SEHNR and CDR2 is FQNEAQ in the germline V gene (reference sequence). The CDR3 is 16 amino acids. The CDR3 here is CASSPSYSGTYNEQFF. The CDR3 nucleotides read TGTGCCAGCAGCCCATCCTACAGCGGGACGTACAATGAGCAGTTCTTC.